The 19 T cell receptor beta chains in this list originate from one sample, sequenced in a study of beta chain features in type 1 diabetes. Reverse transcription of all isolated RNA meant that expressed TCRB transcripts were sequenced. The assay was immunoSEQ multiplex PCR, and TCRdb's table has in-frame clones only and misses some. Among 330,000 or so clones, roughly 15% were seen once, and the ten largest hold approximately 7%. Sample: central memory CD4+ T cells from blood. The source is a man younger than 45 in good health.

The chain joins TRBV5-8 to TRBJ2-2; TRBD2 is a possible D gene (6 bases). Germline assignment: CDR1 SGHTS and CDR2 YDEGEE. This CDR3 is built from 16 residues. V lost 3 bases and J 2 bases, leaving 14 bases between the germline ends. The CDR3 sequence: CASSSPIGTNTGELFF. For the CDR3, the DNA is TGTGCCAGCAGCTCTCCAATAGGGACTAACACCGGGGAGCTGTTTTTT.

The CDR3 region has the DNA TGTGCCAGCAGCCAAGAGGGAGGTCAAGAGACCCAGTACTTC. This sequence encodes CASSQEGGQETQYF. The chain is built from TRBV7-9 and TRBJ2-5; TRBD2 might be the D (6 bases). V was clipped by 5 bases and J by 2 bases, with 12 bases between them. Germline-derived CDR1 and CDR2 are SEHNR and FQNEAQ (reference sequence). The CDR3 is 14 residues long.

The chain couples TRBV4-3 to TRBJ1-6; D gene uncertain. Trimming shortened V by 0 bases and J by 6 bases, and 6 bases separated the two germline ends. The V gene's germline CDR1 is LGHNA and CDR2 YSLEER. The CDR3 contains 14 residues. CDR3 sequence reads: CASSQDPRNSPLHF. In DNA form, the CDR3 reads TGCGCCAGCAGCCAAGATCCTCGTAATTCACCCCTCCACTTT.

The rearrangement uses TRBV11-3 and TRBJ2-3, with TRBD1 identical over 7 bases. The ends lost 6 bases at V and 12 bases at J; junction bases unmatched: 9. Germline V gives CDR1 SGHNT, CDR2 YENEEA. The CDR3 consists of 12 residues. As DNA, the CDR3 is TGTGCCAGCAGTCAAAGGGGGCGTATTCAGTATTTT. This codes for CASSQRGRIQYF.

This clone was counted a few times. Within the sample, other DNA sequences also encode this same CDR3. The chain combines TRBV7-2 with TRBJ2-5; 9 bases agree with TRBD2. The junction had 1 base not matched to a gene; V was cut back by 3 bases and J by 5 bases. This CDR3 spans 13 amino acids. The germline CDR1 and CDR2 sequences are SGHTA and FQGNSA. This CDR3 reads CASSFGLAETQYF. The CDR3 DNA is TGTGCCAGCAGCTTTGGACTAGCGGAGACCCAGTACTTC.

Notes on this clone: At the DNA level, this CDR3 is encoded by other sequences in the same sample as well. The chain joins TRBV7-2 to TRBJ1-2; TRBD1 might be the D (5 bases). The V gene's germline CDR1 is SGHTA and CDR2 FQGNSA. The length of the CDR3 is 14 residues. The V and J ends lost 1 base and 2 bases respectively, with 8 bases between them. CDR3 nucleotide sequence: TGTGCCAGCAGCTTAGACCGGGGGAACTATGGCTACACCTTC. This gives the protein CASSLDRGNYGYTF.

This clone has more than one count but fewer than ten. The CDR3 region is CASSQEIRQEGGGYTF. The CDR3 coding sequence is TGCGCCAGCAGCCAAGAAATCCGACAGGAAGGGGGTGGCTACACCTTC. V gene TRBV4-1 combines with J gene TRBJ1-2; D might be TRBD1 (6 bases). CDR1 and CDR2 from the germline V gene are MGHRA and YSYEKL. The CDR3 extends over 16 amino acids. Trimming removed 0 bases at V and 7 bases at J, with 18 bases between.

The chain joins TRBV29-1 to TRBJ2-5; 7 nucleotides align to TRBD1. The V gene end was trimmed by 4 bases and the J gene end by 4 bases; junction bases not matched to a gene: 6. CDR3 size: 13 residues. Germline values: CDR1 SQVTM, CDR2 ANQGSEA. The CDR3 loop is CSVGRTGGETQYF. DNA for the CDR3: TGCAGCGTTGGGAGGACAGGAGGAGAGACCCAGTACTTC.

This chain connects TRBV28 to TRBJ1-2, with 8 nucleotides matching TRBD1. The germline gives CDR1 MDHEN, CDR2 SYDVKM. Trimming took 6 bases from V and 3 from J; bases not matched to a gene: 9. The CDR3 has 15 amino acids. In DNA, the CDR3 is TGTGCCAGCAGGCCCCCGGACAGGGTGGACTATGGCTACACCTTC. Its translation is CASRPPDRVDYGYTF.

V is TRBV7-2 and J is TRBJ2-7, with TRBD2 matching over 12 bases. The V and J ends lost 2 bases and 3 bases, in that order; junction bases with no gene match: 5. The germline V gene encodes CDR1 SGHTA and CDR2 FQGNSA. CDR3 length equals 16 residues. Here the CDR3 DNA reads TGTGCCAGCAGCTTAAATGAACTAGCGGGGGGCTACGAGCAGTACGTC. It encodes CASSLNELAGGYEQYV.

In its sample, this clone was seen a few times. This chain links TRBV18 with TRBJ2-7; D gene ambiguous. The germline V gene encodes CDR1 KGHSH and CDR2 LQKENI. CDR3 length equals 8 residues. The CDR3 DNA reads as TGTGTTCCCTACGAGCAGTACGTC. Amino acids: CVPYEQYV.

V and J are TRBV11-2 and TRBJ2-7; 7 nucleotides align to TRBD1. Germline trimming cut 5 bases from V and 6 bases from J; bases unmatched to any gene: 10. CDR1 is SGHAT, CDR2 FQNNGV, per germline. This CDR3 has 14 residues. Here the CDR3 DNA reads TGTGCCAGCAGCCGCCCGACAGGGAGTCTCGAGCAGTACTTC. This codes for CASSRPTGSLEQYF.

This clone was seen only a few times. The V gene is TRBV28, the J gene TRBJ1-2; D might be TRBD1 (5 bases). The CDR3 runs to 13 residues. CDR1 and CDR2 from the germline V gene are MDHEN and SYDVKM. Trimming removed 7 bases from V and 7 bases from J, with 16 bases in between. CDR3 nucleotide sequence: TGTGCCAGCACCCTCCAAGGGGAGGTTGGCTACACCTTC. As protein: CASTLQGEVGYTF.

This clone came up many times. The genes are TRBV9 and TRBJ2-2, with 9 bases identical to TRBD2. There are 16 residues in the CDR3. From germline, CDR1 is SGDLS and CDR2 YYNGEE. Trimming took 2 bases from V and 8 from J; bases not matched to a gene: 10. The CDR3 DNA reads TGTGCCAGCAGCGTGACCGGGAGCGGGAGGACTGGGGAGCTGTTTTTT. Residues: CASSVTGSGRTGELFF.

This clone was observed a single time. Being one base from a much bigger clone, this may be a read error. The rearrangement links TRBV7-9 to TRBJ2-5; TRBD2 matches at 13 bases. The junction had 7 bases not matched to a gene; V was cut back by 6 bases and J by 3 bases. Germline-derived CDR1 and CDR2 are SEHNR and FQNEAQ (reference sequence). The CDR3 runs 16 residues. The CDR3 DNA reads TGTGCCAGCAGGCAAAAGACTAGCGGGAGGAAAGAGACCCAGTACTTC. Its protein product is CASRQKTSGRKETQYF. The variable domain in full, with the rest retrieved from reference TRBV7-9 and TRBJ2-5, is DTGVSQNPRHKITKRGQNVTFRCDPISEHNRLYWYRQTLGQGPEFLTYFQNEAQLEKSRLLSDRFSAERPKGSFSTLEIQRTEQGDSAMYLCASRQKTSGRKETQYFGPGTRLLVL.

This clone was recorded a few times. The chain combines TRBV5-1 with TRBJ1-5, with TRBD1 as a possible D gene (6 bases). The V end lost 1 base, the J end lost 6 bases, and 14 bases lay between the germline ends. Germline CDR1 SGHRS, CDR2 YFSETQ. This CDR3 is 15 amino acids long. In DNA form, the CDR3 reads TGCGCCAGCAGCTTGAATGTGGGGGCGGGTCAGCCCCAGCATTTT. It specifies CASSLNVGAGQPQHF. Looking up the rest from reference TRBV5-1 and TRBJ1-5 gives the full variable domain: KAGVTQTPRYLIKTRGQQVTLSCSPISGHRSVSWYQQTPGQGLQFLFEYFSETQRNKGNFPGRFSGRQFSNSRSEMNVSTLELGDSALYLCASSLNVGAGQPQHFGDGTRLSIL.

The DNA of the CDR3 is TGTGCTAGTGCCCGCCCAGGAGCTAGCTACAATGAGCAGTTCTTC. It encodes CASARPGASYNEQFF. The rearrangement links TRBV12-5 to TRBJ2-1; the D is unclear. The germline V gene encodes CDR1 LGHNT and CDR2 FRNRAP. This CDR3 is 15 amino acids long. V lost 7 bases and J 3 bases, leaving 16 bases between the germline ends.

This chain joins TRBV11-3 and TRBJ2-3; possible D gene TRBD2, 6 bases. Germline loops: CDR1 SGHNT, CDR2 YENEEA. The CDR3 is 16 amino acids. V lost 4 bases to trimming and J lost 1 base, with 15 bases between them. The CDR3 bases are TGTGCCAGCAGCTACACCCCCTGGGGGGGCACAGATACGCAGTATTTT. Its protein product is CASSYTPWGGTDTQYF.

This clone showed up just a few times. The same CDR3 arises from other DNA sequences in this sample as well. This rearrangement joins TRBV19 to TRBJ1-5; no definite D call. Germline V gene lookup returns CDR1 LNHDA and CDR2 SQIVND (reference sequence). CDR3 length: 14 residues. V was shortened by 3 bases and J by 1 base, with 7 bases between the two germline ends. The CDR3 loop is CASSIQGSNQPQHF. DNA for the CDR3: TGTGCCAGTAGTATTCAAGGGAGCAATCAGCCCCAGCATTTT. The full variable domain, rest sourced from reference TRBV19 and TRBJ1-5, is DGGITQSPKYLFRKEGQNVTLSCEQNLNHDAMYWYRQDPGQGLRLIYYSQIVNDFQKGDIAEGYSVSREKKESFPLTVTSAQKNPTAFYLCASSIQGSNQPQHFGDGTRLSIL.